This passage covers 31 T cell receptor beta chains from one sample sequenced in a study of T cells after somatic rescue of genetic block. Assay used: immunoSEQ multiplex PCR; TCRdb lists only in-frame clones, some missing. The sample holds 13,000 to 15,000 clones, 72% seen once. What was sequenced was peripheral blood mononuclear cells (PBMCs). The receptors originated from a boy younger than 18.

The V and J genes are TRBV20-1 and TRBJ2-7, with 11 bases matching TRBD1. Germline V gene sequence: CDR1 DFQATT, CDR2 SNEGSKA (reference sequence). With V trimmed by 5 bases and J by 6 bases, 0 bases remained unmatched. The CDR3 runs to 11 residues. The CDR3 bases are TGCAGTGCTGGGACAGGGGGCGAGCAGTACTTC. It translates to CSAGTGGEQYF.

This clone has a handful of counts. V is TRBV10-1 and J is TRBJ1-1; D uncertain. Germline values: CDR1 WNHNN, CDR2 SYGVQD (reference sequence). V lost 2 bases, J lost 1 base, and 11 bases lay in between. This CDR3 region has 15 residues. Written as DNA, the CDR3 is TGCGCCAGCAGTGAGGGGAGACTCACGAACACTGAAGCTTTCTTT. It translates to CASSEGRLTNTEAFF.

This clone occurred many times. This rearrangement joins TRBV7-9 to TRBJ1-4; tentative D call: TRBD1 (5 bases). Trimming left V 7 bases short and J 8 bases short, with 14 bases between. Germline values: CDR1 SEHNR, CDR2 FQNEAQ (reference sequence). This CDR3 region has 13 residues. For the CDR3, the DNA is TGTGCCAGCACCCAAAGGCGGGGGGAAAAACTGTTTTTT. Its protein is CASTQRRGEKLFF.

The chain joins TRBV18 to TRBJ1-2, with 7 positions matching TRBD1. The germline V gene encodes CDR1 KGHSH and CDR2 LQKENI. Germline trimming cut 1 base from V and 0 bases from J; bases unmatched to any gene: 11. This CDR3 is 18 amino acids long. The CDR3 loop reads CASSPRTGFPDPNYGYTF. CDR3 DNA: TGTGCCAGCTCACCACGGACAGGCTTCCCGGACCCTAACTATGGCTACACCTTC.

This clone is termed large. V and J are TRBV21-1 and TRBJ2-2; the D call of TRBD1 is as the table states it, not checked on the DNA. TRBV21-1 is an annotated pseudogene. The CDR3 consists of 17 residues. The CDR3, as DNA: TGTGCCAGCAGCGGTCCAAAGGGACAGGCGAACACCGGGGAGCTGTTTTTT. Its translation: CASSGPKGQANTGELFF.

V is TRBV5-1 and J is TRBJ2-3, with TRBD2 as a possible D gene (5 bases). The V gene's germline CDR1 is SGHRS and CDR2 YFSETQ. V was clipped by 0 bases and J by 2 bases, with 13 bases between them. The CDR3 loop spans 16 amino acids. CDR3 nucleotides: TGCGCCAGCAGCTTGGGAGAGGGAACCACCACAGATACGCAGTATTTT. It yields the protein CASSLGEGTTTDTQYF.

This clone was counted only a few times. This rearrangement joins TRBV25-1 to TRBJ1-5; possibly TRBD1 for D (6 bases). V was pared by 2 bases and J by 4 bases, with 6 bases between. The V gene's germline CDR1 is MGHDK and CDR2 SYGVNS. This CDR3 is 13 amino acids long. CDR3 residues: CASSETGNQPQHF. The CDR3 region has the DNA TGTGCCAGCAGTGAAACAGGGAATCAGCCCCAGCATTTT.

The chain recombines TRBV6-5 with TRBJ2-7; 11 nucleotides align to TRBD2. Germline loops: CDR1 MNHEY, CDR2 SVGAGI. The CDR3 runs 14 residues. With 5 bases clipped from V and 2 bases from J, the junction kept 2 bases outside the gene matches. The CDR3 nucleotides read TGTGCCAGCAGTCAACTAGCGGGAGCCTACGAGCAGTACTTC. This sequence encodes CASSQLAGAYEQYF.

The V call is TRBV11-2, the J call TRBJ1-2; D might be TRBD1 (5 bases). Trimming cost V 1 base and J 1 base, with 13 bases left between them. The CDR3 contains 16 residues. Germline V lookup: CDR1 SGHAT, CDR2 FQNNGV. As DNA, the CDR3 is TGTGCCAGCAGCTTAGTCCGGGCAGGGCTTAACTATGGCTACACCTTC. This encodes CASSLVRAGLNYGYTF.

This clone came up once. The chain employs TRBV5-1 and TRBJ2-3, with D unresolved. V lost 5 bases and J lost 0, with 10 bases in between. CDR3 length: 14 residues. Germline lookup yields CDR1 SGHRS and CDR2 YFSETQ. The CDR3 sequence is CASRLWGSTDTQYF. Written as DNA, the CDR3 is TGCGCCAGCAGGTTATGGGGTAGCACAGATACGCAGTATTTT.

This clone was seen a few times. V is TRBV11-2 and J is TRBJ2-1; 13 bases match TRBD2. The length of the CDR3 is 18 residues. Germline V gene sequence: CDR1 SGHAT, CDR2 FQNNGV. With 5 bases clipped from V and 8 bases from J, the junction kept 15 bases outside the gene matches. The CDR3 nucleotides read TGTGCCAGCAGCCCAGGGACTAGCGGGACTGGGTGGTTGGATGAGCAGTTCTTC. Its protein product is CASSPGTSGTGWLDEQFF.

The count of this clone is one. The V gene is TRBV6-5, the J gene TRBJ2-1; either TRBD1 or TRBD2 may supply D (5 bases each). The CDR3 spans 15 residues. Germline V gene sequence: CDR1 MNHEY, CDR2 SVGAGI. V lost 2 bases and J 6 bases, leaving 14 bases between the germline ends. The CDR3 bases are TGTGCCAGCAGTTACGAGGGACGAAGTAGCAATGAGCAGTTCTTC. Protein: CASSYEGRSSNEQFF.

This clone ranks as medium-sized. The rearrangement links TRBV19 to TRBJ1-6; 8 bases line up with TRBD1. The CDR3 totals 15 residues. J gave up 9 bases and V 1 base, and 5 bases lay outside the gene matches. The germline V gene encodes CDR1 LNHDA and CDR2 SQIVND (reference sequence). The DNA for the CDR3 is TGTGCCAGTAGTATAGGGGCAGGGGGCGGTTCACCCCTCCACTTT. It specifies CASSIGAGGGSPLHF. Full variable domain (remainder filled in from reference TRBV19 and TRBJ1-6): DGGITQSPKYLFRKEGQNVTLSCEQNLNHDAMYWYRQDPGQGLRLIYYSQIVNDFQKGDIAEGYSVSREKKESFPLTVTSAQKNPTAFYLCASSIGAGGGSPLHFGNGTRLTVT.

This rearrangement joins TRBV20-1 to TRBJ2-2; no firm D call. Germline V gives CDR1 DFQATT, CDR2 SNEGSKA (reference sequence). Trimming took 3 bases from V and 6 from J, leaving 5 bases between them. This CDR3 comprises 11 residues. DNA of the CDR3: TGCAGTGCTAGCGGTTCCGGGGAGCTGTTTTTT. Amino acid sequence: CSASGSGELFF.

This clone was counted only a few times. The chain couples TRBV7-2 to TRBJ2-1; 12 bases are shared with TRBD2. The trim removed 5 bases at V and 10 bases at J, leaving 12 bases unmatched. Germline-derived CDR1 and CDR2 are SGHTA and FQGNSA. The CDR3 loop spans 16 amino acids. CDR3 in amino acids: CASSQSRLAGANEQFF. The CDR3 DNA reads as TGTGCCAGCAGCCAATCCCGACTAGCGGGAGCGAACGAGCAGTTCTTC. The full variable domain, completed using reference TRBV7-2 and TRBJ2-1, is GAGVSQSPSNKVTEKGKDVELRCDPISGHTALYWYRQSLGQGLEFLIYFQGNSAPDKSGLPSDRFSAERTGGSVSTLTIQRTQQEDSAVYLCASSQSRLAGANEQFFGPGTRLTVL.

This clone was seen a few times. CDR3 sequence (DNA): TGCGCCAGCAGCCCCCCGGCCGAGCAGTACTTC. It yields the protein CASSPPAEQYF. The genes are TRBV5-1 and TRBJ2-7; unclear D gene. V lost 4 bases to trimming and J lost 6 bases, with 8 bases between them. The CDR3 covers 11 residues. Germline V gives CDR1 SGHRS, CDR2 YFSETQ.

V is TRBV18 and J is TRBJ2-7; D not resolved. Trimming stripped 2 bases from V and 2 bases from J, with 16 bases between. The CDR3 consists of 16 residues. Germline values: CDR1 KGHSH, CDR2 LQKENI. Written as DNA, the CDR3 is TGTGCCAGCTCACCAATGGCTCTAAGAGCGACCTACGAGCAGTACTTC. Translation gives CASSPMALRATYEQYF.

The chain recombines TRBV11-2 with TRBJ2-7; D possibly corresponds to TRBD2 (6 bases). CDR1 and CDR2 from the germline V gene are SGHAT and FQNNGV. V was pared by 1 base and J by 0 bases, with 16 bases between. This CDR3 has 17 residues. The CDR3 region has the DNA TGTGCCAGCAGCTTAGTATCCCGTCCGACTAGCTCCTACGAGCAGTACTTC. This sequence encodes CASSLVSRPTSSYEQYF.

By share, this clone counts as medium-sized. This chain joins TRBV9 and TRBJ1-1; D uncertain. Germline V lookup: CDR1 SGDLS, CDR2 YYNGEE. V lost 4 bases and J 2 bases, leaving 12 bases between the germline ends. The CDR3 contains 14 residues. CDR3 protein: CASSPSDGNTEAFF. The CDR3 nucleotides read TGTGCCAGCAGCCCTAGCGACGGTAACACTGAAGCTTTCTTT.

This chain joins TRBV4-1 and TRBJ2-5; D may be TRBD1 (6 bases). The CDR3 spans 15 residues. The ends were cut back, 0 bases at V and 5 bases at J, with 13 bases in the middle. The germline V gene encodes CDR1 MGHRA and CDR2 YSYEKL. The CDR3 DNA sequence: TGCGCCAGCAGCCAAGATCAGAACAGGGTTGAGACCCAGTACTTC. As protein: CASSQDQNRVETQYF.

The CDR3 DNA follows: TGTGCCAGCTCAAGGTCTAGCGGGAGGGCCGGTGAGCAGTTCTTC. Translated: CASSRSSGRAGEQFF. The chain couples TRBV18 to TRBJ2-1, with 12 bases matching TRBD2. After removal of 5 bases from V and 9 bases from J, the junction contained 8 bases not matched to a gene. The CDR3 sequence is 15 residues long. Germline V gene sequence: CDR1 KGHSH, CDR2 LQKENI.

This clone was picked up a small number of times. In nucleotides, the CDR3 is TGTGCCAGCAGTTTCCGAGGGGGACCTGAAGCTTTCTTT. Translation: CASSFRGGPEAFF. The V gene is TRBV27, the J gene TRBJ1-1; tentatively, D is TRBD1 (6 bases). Germline values: CDR1 MNHEY, CDR2 SMNVEV (reference sequence). The CDR3 is made up of 13 amino acids. Trimming shortened V by 3 bases and J by 6 bases, and 11 bases separated the two germline ends.

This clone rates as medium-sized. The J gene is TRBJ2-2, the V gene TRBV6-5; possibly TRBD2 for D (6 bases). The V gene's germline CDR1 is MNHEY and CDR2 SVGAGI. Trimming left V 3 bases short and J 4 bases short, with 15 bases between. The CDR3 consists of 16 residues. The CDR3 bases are TGTGCCAGCAGTTATGATTGGGGGGTCAGCACCGGGGAGCTGTTTTTT. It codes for CASSYDWGVSTGELFF.

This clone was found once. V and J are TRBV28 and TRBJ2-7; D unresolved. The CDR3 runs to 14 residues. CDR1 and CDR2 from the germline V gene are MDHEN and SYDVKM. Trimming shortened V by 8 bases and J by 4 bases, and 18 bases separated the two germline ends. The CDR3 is CASAPTTPAYEQYF. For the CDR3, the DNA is TGTGCCAGCGCTCCTACTACCCCCGCTTACGAGCAGTACTTC.

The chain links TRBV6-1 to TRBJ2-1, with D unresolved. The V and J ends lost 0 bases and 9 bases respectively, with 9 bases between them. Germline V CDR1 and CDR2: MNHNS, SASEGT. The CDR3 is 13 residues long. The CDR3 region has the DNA TGTGCCAGCAGTGAAGCGGGTCGGCCTGAGCAGTTCTTC. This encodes CASSEAGRPEQFF.

The CDR3 bases are TGTGCCAGCAGTGACTCATACCCCAGCACAGATACGCAGTATTTT. This encodes CASSDSYPSTDTQYF. The rearrangement links TRBV6-4 to TRBJ2-3; no definite D call. The V gene lost 0 bases and the J gene lost 0 bases, with 7 bases spanning the gap. The germline V gene has CDR1 MRHNA and CDR2 SNTAGT. The CDR3 is 15 residues long.

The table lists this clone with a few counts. The CDR3 reads CASRGDYPPTNEKLFF. As DNA, the CDR3 is TGCGCCAGCAGAGGAGACTATCCGCCAACTAATGAAAAACTGTTTTTT. The chain employs TRBV10-2 and TRBJ1-4; D gene ambiguous. The CDR3 totals 16 residues. Germline values: CDR1 WSHSY, CDR2 SAAADI. V lost 6 bases to trimming and J lost 0 bases, with 14 bases between them.

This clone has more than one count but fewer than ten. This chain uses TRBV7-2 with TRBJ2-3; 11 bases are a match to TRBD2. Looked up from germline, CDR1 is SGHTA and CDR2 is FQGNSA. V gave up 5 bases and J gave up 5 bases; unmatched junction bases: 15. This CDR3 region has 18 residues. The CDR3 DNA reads TGTGCCAGCAGCGTAAATTCCCGGACTAGCGGGTCCAAAGATACGCAGTATTTT. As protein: CASSVNSRTSGSKDTQYF.

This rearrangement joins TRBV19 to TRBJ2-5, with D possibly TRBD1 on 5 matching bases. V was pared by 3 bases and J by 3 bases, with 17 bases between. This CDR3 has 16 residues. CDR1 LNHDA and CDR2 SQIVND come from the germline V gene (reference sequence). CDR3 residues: CASSIHLQGREETQYF. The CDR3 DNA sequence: TGTGCCAGTAGTATTCACCTTCAGGGTAGGGAAGAGACCCAGTACTTC.

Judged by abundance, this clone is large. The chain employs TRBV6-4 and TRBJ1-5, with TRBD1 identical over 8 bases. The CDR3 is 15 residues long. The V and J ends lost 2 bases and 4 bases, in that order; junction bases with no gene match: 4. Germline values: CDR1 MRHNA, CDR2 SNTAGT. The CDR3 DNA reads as TGTGCCAGCAGTGACGACAGGGGCGGGAATCAGCCCCAGCATTTT. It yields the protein CASSDDRGGNQPQHF.

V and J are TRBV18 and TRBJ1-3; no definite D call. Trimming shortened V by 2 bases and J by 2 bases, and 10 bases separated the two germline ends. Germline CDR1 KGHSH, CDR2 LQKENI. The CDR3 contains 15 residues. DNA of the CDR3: TGTGCCAGCTCACCATCAGAACTGACTGGAAACACCATATATTTT. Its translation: CASSPSELTGNTIYF. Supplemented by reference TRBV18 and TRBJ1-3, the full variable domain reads NAGVMQNPRHLVRRRGQEARLRCSPMKGHSHVYWYRQLPEEGLKFMVYLQKENIIDESGMPKERFSAEFPKEGPSILRIQQVVRGDSAAYFCASSPSELTGNTIYFGEGSWLTVV.